The T cell receptor (beta chain) under discussion was sequenced for a study of T cell repertoires in cytomegalovirus infection. Using its own MiXCR run on the reads, TCRdb lists one record per CDR3 protein. The sample includes some 150,000 distinct CDR3 sequences, roughly a quarter seen only once; the top ten take roughly 9.8%. There are many counts of this clonotype. Its antigen is unknown. General observations from the study: HLA-C-restricted CMV clonotypes gave the most frequent clonotype in two of eight donors.

J lost 6 bases, V lost 4 bases, and 5 bases had no gene match. This CDR3 region has 16 residues. CDR1 SGHTA and CDR2 FQGNSA come from the germline V gene. This TCR was sampled from a human donor in good health (CMV status not recorded). Some clones in this sample may be carry-over from other donors' samples. V and J are TRBV7-2 and TRBJ2-1; 14 bases are shared with TRBD2. The sample comprised PBMCs. The DNA for the CDR3 is TGTGCCAGCAGCTCGGGACTAGCGGGAGTTGGCAATGAGCAGTTCTTC. Translation: CASSSGLAGVGNEQFF.